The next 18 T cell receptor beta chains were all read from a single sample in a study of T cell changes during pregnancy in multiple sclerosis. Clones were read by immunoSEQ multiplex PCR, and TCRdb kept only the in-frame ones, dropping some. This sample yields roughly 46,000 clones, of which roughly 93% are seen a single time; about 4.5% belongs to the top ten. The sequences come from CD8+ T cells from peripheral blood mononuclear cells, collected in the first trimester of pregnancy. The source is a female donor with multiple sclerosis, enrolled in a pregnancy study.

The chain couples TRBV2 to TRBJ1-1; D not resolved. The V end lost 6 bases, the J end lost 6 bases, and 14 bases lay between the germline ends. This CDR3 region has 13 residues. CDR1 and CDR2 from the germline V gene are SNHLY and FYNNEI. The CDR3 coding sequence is TGTGCCAGCAGGGACCGGGGAACGGCTGAAGCTTTCTTT. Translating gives CASRDRGTAEAFF.

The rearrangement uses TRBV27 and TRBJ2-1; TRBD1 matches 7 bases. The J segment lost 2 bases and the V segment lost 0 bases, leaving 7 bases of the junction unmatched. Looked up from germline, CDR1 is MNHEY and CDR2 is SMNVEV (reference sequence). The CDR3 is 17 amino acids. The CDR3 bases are TGTGCCAGCAGTTTATCGATAGGGGACAGAACCTACAATGAGCAGTTCTTC. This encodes CASSLSIGDRTYNEQFF.

CDR3 nucleotide sequence: TGTGCCAGCAGTCCTATGGGAGACTATGGCTACACCTTC. It specifies CASSPMGDYGYTF. This chain joins TRBV27 and TRBJ1-2, with no clear D. Germline V CDR1 and CDR2: MNHEY, SMNVEV (reference sequence). Trimming took off 5 bases at V and 3 bases at J, with 10 bases between the two ends. The CDR3 covers 13 residues.

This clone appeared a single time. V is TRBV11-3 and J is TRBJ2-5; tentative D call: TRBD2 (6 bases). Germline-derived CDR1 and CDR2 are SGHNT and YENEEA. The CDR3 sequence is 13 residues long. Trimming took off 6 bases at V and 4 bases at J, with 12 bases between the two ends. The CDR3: CASRARGGETQYF. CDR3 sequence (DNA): TGTGCCAGCAGGGCTAGGGGAGGAGAGACCCAGTACTTC.

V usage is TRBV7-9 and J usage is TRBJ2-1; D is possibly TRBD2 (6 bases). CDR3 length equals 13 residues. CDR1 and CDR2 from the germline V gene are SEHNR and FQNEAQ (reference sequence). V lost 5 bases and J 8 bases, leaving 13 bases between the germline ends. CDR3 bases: TGTGCCAGCAGCGCAAGCCAGCGGGATGAGCAGTTCTTC. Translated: CASSASQRDEQFF.

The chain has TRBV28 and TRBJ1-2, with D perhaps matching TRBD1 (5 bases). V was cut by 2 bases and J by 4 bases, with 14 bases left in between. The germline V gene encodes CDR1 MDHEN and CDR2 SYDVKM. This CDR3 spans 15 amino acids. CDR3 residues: CASSLRTRVGYGYTF. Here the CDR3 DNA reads TGTGCCAGCAGTTTACGGACACGGGTCGGCTATGGCTACACCTTC.

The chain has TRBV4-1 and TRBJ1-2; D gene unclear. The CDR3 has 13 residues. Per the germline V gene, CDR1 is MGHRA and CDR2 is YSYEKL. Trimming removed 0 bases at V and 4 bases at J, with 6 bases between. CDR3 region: CASSQDQAYGYTF. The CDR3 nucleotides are TGCGCCAGCAGCCAAGATCAAGCCTATGGCTACACCTTC.

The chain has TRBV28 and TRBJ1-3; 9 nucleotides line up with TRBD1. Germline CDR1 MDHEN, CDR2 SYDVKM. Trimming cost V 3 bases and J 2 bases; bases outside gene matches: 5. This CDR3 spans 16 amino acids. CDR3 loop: CASSFLQGAPGNTIYF. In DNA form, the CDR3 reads TGTGCCAGCAGTTTTCTACAGGGGGCCCCTGGAAACACCATATATTTT.

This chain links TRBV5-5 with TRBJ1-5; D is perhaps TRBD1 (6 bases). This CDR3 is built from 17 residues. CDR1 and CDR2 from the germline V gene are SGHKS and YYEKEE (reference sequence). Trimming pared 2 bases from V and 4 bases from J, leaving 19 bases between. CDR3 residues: CASSLSLLRTDNQPQHF. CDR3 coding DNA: TGTGCCAGCAGCTTAAGCCTTTTAAGGACAGATAATCAGCCCCAGCATTTT. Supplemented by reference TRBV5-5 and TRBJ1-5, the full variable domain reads DAGVTQSPTHLIKTRGQQVTLRCSPISGHKSVSWYQQVLGQGPQFIFQYYEKEERGRGNFPDRFSARQFPNYSSELNVNALLLGDSALYLCASSLSLLRTDNQPQHFGDGTRLSIL.

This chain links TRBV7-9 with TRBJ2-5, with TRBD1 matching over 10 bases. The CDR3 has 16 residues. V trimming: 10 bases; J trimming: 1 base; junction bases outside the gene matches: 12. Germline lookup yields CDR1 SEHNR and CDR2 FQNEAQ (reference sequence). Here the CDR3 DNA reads TGTGCCACCGGAAATGGGGACAGGGGATTCCAAGAGACCCAGTACTTC. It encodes CATGNGDRGFQETQYF.

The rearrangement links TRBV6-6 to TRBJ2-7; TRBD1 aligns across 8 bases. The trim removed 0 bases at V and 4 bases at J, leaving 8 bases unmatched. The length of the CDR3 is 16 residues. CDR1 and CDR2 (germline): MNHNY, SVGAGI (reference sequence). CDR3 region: CASSYSGQGGGYEQYF. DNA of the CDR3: TGTGCCAGCAGTTACTCCGGACAGGGAGGTGGGTACGAGCAGTACTTC.

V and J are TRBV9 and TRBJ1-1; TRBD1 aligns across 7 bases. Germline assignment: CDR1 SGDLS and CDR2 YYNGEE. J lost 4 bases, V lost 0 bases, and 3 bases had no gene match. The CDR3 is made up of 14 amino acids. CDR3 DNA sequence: TGTGCCAGCAGCGTAGAAGCAGGGGGCACTGAAGCTTTCTTT. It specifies CASSVEAGGTEAFF.

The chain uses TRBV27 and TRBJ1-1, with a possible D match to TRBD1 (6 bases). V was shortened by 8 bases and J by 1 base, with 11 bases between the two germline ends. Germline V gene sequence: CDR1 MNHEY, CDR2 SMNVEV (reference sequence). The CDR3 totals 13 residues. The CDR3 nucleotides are TGTGCCAGCTCGAGGGGGAAGAACACTGAAGCTTTCTTT. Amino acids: CASSRGKNTEAFF.

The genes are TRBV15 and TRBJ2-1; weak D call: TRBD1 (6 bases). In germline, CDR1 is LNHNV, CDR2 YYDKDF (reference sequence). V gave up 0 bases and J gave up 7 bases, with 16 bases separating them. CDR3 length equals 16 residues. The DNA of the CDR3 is TGTGCCACCAGCAGAGATTCCAGGGGCCGTGGGAATGAGCAGTTCTTC. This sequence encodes CATSRDSRGRGNEQFF.

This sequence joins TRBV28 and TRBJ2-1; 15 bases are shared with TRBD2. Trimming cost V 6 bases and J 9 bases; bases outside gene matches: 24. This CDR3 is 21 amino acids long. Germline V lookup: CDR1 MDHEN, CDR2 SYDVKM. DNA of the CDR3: TGTGCCAGCAGCACTGACCTCCGGACTAGCGGGAGGGCCAGAATGGGGAGTGAGCAGTTCTTC. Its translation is CASSTDLRTSGRARMGSEQFF.

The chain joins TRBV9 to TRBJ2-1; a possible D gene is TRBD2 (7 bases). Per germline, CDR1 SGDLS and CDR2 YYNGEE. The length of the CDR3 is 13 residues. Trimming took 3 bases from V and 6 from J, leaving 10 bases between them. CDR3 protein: CASSGRGGNEQFF. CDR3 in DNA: TGTGCCAGCAGCGGGAGGGGGGGCAATGAGCAGTTCTTC.

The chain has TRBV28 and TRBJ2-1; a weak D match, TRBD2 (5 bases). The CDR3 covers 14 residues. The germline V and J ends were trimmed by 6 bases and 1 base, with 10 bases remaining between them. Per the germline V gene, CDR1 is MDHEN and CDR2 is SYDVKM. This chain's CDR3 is CASRDGVSYNEQFF. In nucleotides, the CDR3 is TGTGCCAGCAGGGACGGGGTGTCCTACAATGAGCAGTTCTTC.

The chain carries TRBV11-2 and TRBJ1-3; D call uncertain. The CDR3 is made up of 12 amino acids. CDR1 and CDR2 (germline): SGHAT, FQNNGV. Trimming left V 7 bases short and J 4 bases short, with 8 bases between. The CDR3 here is CASKPYGNTIYF. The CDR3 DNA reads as TGTGCCAGCAAACCCTACGGAAACACCATATATTTT.